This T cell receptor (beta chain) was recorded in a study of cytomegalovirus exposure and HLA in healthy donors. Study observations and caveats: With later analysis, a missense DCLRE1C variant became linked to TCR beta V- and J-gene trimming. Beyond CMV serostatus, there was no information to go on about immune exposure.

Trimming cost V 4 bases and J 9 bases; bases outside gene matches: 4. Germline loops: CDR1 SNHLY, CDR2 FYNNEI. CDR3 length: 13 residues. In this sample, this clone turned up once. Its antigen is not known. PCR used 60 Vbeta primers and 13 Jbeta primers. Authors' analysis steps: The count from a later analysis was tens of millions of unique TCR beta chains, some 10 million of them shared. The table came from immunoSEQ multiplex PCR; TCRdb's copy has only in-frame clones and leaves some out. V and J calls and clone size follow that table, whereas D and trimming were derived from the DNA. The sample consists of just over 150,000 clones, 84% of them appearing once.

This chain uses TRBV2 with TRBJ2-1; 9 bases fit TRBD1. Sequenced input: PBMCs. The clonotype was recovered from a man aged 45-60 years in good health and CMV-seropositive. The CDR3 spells CASSGQGGAEQFF. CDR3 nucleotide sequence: TGTGCCAGCAGTGGACAGGGGGGAGCTGAGCAGTTCTTC.